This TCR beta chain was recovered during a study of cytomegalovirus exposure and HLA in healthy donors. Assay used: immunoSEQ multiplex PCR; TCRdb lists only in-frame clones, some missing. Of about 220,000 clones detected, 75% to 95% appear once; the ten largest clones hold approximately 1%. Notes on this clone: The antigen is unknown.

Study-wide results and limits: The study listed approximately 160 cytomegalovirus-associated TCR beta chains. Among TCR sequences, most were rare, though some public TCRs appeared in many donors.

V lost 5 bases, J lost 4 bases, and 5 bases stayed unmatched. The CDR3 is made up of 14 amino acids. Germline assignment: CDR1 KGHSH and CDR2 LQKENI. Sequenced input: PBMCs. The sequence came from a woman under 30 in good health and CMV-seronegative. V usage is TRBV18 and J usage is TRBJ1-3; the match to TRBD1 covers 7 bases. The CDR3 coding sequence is TGTGCCAGCTCAACCACAGGGGCGGGAAACACCATATATTTT. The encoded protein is CASSTTGAGNTIYF.